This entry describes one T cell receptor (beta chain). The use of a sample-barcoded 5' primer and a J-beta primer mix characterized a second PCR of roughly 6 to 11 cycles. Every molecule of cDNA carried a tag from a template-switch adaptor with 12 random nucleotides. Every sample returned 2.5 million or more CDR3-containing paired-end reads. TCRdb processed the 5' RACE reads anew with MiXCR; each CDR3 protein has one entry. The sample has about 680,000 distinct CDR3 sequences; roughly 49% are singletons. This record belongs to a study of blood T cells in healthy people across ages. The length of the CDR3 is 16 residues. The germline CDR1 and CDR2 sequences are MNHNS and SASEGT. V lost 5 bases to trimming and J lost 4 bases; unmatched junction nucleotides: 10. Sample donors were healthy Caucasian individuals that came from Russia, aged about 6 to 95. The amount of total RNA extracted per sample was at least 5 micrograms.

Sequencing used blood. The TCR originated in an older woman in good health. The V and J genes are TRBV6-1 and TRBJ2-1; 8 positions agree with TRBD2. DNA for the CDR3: TGTGCCAGCAGTAAAGAGGGACTAGAAGGGTACAATGAGCAGTTCTTC. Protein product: CASSKEGLEGYNEQFF.